This TCR beta chain was identified during a study of blood T cell repertoires in COVID-19. Looked up from germline, CDR1 is KGHSH and CDR2 is LQKENI. The CDR3 loop spans 15 amino acids. V was clipped by 2 bases and J by 5 bases, with 15 bases between them. Measured with immunoSEQ multiplex PCR; TCRdb has only the in-frame clones, and not every one. The sample lists roughly 160,000 clones; about 85% were seen once. The sequencing input was peripheral blood. The V gene is TRBV18, the J gene TRBJ1-2, with TRBD1 as a possible D gene (6 bases). The source of this sequence is a man older than 75 with COVID-19, enrolled during active disease. The CDR3 spells CASSPDRDRNYGYTF. The CDR3 DNA reads as TGTGCCAGCTCACCAGATCGAGACAGGAATTATGGCTACACCTTC.